Only a few counts were recorded for the clone carrying this T cell receptor (beta chain). Every patient experienced relapse after autologous stem cell transplantation, and brentuximab vedotin exposure varied. V was shortened by 5 bases and J by 5 bases, with 16 bases between the two germline ends. The CDR3 covers 15 residues. CDR1 SEHNR and CDR2 FQNEAQ come from the germline V gene (reference sequence). The sample belongs to a study of PD-1 blockade in classical Hodgkin lymphoma. TCRdb's table, derived via immunoSEQ multiplex PCR, lists solely in-frame clones and lacks some. The sample lists 50,000 or so clones; around 78% were seen once.

J is TRBJ2-4 and V is TRBV7-9; tentatively, D is TRBD1 (5 bases). The TCR sequence derives from a human donor with classical Hodgkin lymphoma. The material sequenced was peripheral blood mononuclear cells (PBMCs), taken before the second cycle of nivolumab. The CDR3 DNA reads TGTGCCAGCAGCCTGGCAGGGATTGGGCAAAACATTCAGTACTTC. This encodes CASSLAGIGQNIQYF.